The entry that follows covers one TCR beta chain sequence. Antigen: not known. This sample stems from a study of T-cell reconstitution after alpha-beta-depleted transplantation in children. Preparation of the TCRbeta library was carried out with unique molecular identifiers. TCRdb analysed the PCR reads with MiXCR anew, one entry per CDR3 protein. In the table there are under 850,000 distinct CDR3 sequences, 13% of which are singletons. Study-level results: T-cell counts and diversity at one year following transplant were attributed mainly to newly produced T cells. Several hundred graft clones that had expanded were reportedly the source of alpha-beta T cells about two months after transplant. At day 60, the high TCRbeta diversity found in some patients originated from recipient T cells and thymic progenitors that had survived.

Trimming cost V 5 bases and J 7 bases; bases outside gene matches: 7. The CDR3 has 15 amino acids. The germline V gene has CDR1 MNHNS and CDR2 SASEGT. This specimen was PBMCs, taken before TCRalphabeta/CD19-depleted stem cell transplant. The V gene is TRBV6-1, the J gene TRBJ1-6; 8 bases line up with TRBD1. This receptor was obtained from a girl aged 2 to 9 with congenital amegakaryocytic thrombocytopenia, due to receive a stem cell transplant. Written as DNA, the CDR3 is TGTGCCAGCAGTCTGAGAGGACAGGGAAATTCACCCCTCCACTTT. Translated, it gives CASSLRGQGNSPLHF.